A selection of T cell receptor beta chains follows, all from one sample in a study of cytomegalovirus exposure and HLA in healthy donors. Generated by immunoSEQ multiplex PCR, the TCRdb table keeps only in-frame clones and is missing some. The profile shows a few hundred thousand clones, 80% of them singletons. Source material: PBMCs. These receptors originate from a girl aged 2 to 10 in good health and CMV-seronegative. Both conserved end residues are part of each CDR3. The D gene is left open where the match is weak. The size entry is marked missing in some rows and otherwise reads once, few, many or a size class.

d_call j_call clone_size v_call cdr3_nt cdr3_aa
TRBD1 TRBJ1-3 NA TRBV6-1 TGTGCCAGCAGTGAACGGGACAGGGGAAGGCGGAACACCATATATTTT CASSERDRGRRNTIYF
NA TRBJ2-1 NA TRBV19 TGTGCCAGTAGTCACTATCATGAGCAGTTCTTC CASSHYHEQFF
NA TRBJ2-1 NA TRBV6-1 TGTGCCAGCAGTGAACCCGGGAGCTACAATGAGCAGTTCTTC CASSEPGSYNEQFF
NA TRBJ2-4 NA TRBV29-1 TGCAGCGTTGGGGGGCAGAACTTCAACATTCAGTACTTC CSVGGQNFNIQYF
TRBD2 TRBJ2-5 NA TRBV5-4 TGTGCCAGCAGCTTGGTGAGCGGGGGGGACGAGACCCAGTACTTC CASSLVSGGDETQYF
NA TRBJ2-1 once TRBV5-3 TGTGCCAGAAGCTTGGAGTATCCGGGACACAACAATGAGCAGTTCTTC CARSLEYPGHNNEQFF
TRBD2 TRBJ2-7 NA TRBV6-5 TGTGCCAGCAGTTACTCTGGGACTAGGTACGAGCAGTACTTC CASSYSGTRYEQYF
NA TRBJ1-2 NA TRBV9 TGTGCCAGCTCGCAGGGTAGCGGCTACACCTTC CASSQGSGYTF
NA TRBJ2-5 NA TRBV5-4 TGTGCCAGCAGCCCCCTGGACAAACAAGAGACCCAGTACTTC CASSPLDKQETQYF
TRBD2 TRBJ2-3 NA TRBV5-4 TGTGCCAGCAGGACTAGCGGGGGTAACACAGATACGCAGTATTTT CASRTSGGNTDTQYF
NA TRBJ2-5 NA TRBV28 TGTGCCAGCAGTCCGGGACTCTACAACCAAGAGACCCAGTACTTC CASSPGLYNQETQYF
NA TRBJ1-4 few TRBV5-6 TGTGCCAGCAGCTTCCGGGGGGGGACTAATGAAAAACTGTTTTTT CASSFRGGTNEKLFF
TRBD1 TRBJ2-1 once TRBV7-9 TGTGCCAGCAGCTTAGTTTGGGACAGGAGTTACAATGAGCAGTTCTTC CASSLVWDRSYNEQFF
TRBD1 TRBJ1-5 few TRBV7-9 TGTGCCAGCGCAATATCGGGACAGACCAATCAGCCCCAGCATTTT CASAISGQTNQPQHF
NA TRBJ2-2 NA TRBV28 TGTGCCAGCAGTTCCCCGGACTGGTCGAACACCGGGGAGCTGTTTTTT CASSSPDWSNTGELFF
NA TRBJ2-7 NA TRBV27 TGTGCCAGCCGGCGGGATTACGAGCAGTACTTC CASRRDYEQYF
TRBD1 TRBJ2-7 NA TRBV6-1 TGTGCCAGCAGTGACGAGACAGGGGTCATTCGTTATCTCTTCTACGAGCAGTACTTC CASSDETGVIRYLFYEQYF
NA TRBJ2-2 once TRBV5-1 TGCGCCAGCAGCTCACAGGGTTCTACCGGGGAGCTGTTTTTT CASSSQGSTGELFF
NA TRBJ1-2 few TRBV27 TGTGCCAGCAGTTTATCTGCGGCAGCTGGTGGAGGCTACACCTTC CASSLSAAAGGGYTF
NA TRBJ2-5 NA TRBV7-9 TGTTCCAGCAGCCCGGGGGGGACAGGGCTGGAGACCCAGTACTTC CSSSPGGTGLETQYF
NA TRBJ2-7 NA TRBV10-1 TGCGCCAGCGCTTTGACCCCAGGACACCGCACCTACGAGCAGTACTTC CASALTPGHRTYEQYF
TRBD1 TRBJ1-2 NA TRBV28 TGTGCCAGCAGCCAGGGGGCTTATGGCTACACCTTC CASSQGAYGYTF
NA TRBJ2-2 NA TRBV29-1 TGCAGCGTGGACAGACCGAACACCGGGGAGCTGTTTTTT CSVDRPNTGELFF
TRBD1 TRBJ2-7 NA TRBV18 TGTGCCAGCTCACGCACAGGGGCGGCCTACGAGCAGTACTTC CASSRTGAAYEQYF
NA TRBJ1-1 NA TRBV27 TGTGCCAGCGCCCTGACAGGGAACACTGAAGCTTTCTTT CASALTGNTEAFF
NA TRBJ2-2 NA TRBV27 TGTGCCAGCAGTTTGAAACAGGGCCGGGAGCTGTTTTTT CASSLKQGRELFF
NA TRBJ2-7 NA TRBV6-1 TGTGCCAGCAGCAACTACAGGGCCTACGAGCAGTACTTC CASSNYRAYEQYF
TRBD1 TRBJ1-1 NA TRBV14 TGTGCCACCAAGGACAGGGCGAACACTGAAGCTTTCTTT CATKDRANTEAFF
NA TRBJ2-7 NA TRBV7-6 TGTGCCAGCAGCTTCGGACTAACCTCCTACGAGCAGTACTTC CASSFGLTSYEQYF
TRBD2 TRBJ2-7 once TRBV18 TGTGCCAGCTCAGCACATGAGCGGGGGGGGGAGCAGTACTTC CASSAHERGGEQYF
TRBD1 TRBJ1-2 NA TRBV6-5 TGTGCCAGCAGTTACAAACGACAGGGGGCGTATGGCTACACCTTC CASSYKRQGAYGYTF
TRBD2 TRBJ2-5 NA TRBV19 TGTGCCAGTAGACCGAGCGGGAGTCCTCCAGAGACCCAGTACTTC CASRPSGSPPETQYF
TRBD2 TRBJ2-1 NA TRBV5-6 TGTGCCAGCAGCCGACAGGGACTAGCGGGGGGAAGTGAGCAGTTCTTC CASSRQGLAGGSEQFF
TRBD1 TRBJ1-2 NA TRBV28 TGTGCCAGCAGTTGGACAGGAGTCTATGGCTACACCTTC CASSWTGVYGYTF
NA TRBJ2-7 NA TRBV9 TGTGCCAGCAGCGTAGCCCCCGCAGATGCCTACGAGCAGTACTTC CASSVAPADAYEQYF